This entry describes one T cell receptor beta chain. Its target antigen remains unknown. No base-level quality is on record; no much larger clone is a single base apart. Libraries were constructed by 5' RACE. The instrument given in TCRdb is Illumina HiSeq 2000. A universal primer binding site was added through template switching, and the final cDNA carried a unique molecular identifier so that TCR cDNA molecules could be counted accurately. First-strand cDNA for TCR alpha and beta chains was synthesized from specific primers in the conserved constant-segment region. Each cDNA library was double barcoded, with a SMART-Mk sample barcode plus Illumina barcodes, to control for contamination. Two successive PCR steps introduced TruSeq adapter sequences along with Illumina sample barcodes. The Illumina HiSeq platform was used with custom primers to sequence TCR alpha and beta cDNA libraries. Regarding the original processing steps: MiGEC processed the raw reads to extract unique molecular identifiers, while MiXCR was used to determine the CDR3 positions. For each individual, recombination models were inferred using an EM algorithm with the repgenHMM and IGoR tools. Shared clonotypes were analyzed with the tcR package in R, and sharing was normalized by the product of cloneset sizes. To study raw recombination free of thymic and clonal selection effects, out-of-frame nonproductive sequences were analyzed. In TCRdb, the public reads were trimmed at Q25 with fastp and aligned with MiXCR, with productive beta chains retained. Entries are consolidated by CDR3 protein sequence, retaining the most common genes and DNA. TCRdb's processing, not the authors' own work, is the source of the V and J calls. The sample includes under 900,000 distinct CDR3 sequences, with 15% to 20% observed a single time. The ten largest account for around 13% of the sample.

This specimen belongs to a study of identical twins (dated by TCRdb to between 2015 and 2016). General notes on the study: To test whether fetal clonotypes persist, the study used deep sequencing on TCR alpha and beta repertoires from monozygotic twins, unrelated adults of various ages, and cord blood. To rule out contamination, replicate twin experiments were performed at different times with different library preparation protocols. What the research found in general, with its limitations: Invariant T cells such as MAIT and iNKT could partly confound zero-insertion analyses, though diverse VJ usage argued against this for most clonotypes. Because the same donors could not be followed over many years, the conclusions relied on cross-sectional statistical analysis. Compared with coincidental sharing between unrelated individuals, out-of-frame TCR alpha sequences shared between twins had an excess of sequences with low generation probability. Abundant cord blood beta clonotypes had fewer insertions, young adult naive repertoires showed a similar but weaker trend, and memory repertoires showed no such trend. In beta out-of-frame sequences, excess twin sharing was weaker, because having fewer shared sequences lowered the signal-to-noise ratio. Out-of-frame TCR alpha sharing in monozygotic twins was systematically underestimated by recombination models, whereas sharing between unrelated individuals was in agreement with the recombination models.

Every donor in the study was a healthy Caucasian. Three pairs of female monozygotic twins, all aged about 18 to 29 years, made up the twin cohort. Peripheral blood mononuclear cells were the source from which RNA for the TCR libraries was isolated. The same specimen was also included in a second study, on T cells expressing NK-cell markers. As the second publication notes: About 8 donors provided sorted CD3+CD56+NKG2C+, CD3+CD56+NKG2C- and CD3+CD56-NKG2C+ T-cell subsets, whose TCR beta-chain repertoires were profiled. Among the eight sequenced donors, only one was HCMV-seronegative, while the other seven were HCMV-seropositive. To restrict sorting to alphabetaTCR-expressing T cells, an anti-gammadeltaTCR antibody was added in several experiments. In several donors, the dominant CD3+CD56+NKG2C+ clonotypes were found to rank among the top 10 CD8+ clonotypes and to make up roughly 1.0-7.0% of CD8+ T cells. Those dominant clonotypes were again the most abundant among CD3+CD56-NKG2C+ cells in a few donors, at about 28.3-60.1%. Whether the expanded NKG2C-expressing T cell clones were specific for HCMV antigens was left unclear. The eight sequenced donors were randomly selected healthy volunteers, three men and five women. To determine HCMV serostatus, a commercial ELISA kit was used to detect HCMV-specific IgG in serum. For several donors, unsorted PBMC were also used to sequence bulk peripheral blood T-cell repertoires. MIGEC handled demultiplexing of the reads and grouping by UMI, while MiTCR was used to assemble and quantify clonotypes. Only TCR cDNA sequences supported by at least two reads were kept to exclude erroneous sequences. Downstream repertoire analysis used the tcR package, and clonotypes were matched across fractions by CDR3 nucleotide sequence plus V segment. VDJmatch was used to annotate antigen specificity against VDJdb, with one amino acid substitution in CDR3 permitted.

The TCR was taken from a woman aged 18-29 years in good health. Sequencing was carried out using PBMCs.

The CDR3 protein is CASTSTGAGQFF. Here is the DNA: TGTGCCAGCACTTCCACAGGGGCCGGGCAGTTCTTC. The rearranged chain carries TRBV11-3 and TRBJ2-1, with 7 bases matching TRBD1. Taken from the germline V gene, the CDR1 and CDR2 loops are SGHNT and YENEEA. At the junction V is shortened by 7 bases and J by 12 bases; bases outside the gene matches: 9. Counted from cysteine to phenylalanine, this CDR3 has 12 amino acids. Left in the record is the CDR3 DNA by itself, 36 bases read in frame from the first base.